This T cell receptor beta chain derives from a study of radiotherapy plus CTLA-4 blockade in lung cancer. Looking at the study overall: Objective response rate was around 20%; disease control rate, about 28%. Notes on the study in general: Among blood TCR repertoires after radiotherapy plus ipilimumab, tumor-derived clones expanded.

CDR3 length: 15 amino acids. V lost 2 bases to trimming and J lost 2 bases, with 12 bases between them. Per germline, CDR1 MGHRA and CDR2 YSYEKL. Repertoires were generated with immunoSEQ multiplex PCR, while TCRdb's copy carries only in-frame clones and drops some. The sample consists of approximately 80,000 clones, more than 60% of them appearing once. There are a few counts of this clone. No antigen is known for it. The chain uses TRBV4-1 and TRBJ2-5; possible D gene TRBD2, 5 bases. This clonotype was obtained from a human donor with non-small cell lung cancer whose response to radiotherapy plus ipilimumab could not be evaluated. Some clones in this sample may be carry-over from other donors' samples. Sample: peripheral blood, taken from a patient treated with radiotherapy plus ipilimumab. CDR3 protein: CASSQLGLVQETQYF. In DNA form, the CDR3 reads TGCGCCAGCAGCCAACTAGGACTGGTGCAAGAGACCCAGTACTTC.